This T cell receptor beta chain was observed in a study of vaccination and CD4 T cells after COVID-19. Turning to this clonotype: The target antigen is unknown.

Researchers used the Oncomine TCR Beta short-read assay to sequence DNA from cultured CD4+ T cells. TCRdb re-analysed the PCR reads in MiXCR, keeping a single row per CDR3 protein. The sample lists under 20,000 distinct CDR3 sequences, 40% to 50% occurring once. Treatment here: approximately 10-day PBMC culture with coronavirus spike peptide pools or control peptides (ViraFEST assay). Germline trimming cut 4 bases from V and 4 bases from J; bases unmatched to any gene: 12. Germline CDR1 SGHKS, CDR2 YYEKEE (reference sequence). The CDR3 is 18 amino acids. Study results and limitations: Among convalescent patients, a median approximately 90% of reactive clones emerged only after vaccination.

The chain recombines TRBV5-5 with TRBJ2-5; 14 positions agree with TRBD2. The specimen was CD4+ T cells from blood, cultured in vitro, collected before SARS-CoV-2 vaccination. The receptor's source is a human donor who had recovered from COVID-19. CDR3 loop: CASSPLRLAGGPRETQYF. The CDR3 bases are TGTGCCAGCAGCCCCCTCAGACTAGCGGGGGGGCCGAGAGAGACCCAGTACTTC.